These 22 T cell receptor beta chains originate from one sample sequenced in a study of blood T cells in healthy people across ages. Combining a sample-barcoded 5' primer with a J-beta primer mix, a second PCR ran for roughly 6 to 12 cycles. TCRdb reprocessed the 5' RACE reads via MiXCR and lists one record per CDR3 protein. The table includes 700,000 or so distinct CDR3 sequences, approximately 40% detected once. The source material was blood. The receptors stem from an elderly man in good health.

This clonotype was observed a handful of times. The chain carries TRBV29-1 and TRBJ2-7, with unresolved D. The CDR3 totals 11 residues. CDR1 is SQVTM and CDR2 is ANQGSEA in the germline V gene. The V end was cut by 4 bases, the J end by 2 bases, with 6 bases between. CDR3 DNA sequence: TGCAGCGTTGGGCTTGCCTACGAGCAGTACTTC. Its protein is CSVGLAYEQYF.

A few counts support this clonotype. The rearrangement uses TRBV7-9 and TRBJ1-2; 9 bases line up with TRBD1. Per the germline V gene, CDR1 is SEHNR and CDR2 is FQNEAQ (reference sequence). The junction had 7 bases not matched to a gene; V was cut back by 5 bases and J by 3 bases. This CDR3 is built from 15 residues. The CDR3 loop is CASSPGQGLDYGYTF. The CDR3 DNA follows: TGTGCCAGCAGCCCAGGACAGGGGTTGGACTATGGCTACACCTTC.

The gene calls are TRBV7-9 and TRBJ1-2, with TRBD1 matching over 8 bases. The junction had 5 bases not matched to a gene; V was cut back by 3 bases and J by 2 bases. The germline V gene encodes CDR1 SEHNR and CDR2 FQNEAQ (reference sequence). This CDR3 is built from 15 residues. In nucleotides, the CDR3 is TGTGCCAGCAGCTTCGATCAGGGGGCGAACTATGGCTACACCTTC. Encoded protein: CASSFDQGANYGYTF.

The chain has TRBV28 and TRBJ1-5; D might be TRBD1 (6 bases). The CDR3 loop spans 15 amino acids. Trimming pared 5 bases from V and 3 bases from J, leaving 14 bases between. Germline V gene data show CDR1 as MDHEN and CDR2 as SYDVKM. In DNA, the CDR3 is TGTGCCAGCAGTCTTTACAGGGTTGTCAATCAGCCCCAGCATTTT. Translating it yields CASSLYRVVNQPQHF.

This rearrangement joins TRBV7-2 to TRBJ2-4; D tentatively fits TRBD1 or TRBD2 (7 bases each). Germline CDR1 reads SGHTA; CDR2 reads FQGNSA. Trimming stripped 1 base from V and 5 bases from J, with 15 bases between. This CDR3 region has 16 residues. The CDR3, as DNA: TGTGCCAGCAGCTTAGGGCGGGGAGGGGGCGAAAACATTCAGTACTTC. It encodes CASSLGRGGGENIQYF.

The rearrangement uses TRBV20-1 and TRBJ2-1; 10 nucleotides line up with TRBD2. Germline CDR1 DFQATT, CDR2 SNEGSKA (reference sequence). The CDR3 has 15 amino acids. Trimming at V came to 7 bases and at J to 6 bases, leaving 12 bases not matched to a gene. The CDR3 sequence: CSGVSGGPLSNEQFF. The CDR3 DNA follows: TGCAGTGGGGTTAGCGGGGGGCCTCTTTCCAATGAGCAGTTCTTC.

This chain links TRBV7-2 with TRBJ2-3, with 11 bases identical to TRBD2. CDR1 and CDR2 from the germline V gene are SGHTA and FQGNSA. V shed 3 bases, J shed 4 bases, and the junction held 6 bases outside the gene matches. This CDR3 is 16 amino acids long. This CDR3 reads CASSFLRLAGSDTQYF. CDR3 in DNA: TGTGCCAGCAGCTTCCTCAGACTAGCGGGGTCAGATACGCAGTATTTT.

This rearrangement joins TRBV5-1 to TRBJ2-6; no reliable D call. The CDR3 extends over 16 amino acids. Between the trimmed V and J ends, which lost 0 bases and 1 base, there was a span of 8 bases. Germline values: CDR1 SGHRS, CDR2 YFSETQ. This CDR3 is CASSLVGTSGANVLTF. The CDR3, as DNA: TGCGCCAGCAGCTTGGTTGGCACATCTGGGGCCAACGTCCTGACTTTC.

V is TRBV6-2 or TRBV6-3 and J is TRBJ2-4; weak D call: TRBD2 (6 bases). The DNA end is a closer match to TRBJ2-7, so the J assignment may be wrong. Germline lookup yields CDR1 MNHEY and CDR2 SVGEGT. The CDR3 runs to 16 residues. DNA for the CDR3: TGTGCCAGCAGTTACTCGTGGGGGGAAGCGGGCCACGAGCAGTACTTC. Translation gives CASSYSWGEAGHEQYF.

J is TRBJ1-4 and V is TRBV12-3 or TRBV12-4; a possible D gene is TRBD1 (6 bases). With 5 bases removed from V and 8 bases from J, the gap between germline ends came to 12 bases. The CDR3 extends over 13 amino acids. The CDR3 here is CASSESGVEKLFF. In nucleotides, the CDR3 is TGTGCCAGCAGTGAATCAGGGGTCGAAAAACTGTTTTTT.

This clonotype has more than one count but fewer than ten. The chain recombines TRBV27 with TRBJ2-1; TRBD2 matches at 12 bases. J gave up 7 bases and V 1 base, and 5 bases lay outside the gene matches. CDR3 length: 16 residues. Looked up from germline, CDR1 is MNHEY and CDR2 is SMNVEV (reference sequence). This CDR3 is CASSLYLAGGDNEQFF. CDR3 coding DNA: TGTGCCAGCAGTTTATATCTAGCGGGAGGGGATAATGAGCAGTTCTTC.

This clonotype was seen more than once but under ten times. CDR3 DNA sequence: TGTGCCAGCAGTTTCAGGACAGTCCCTAACTATGGCTACACCTTC. Its protein is CASSFRTVPNYGYTF. The chain has TRBV6-2 or TRBV6-3 and TRBJ1-2; a possible D gene is TRBD1 (6 bases). In germline, CDR1 is MNHEY, CDR2 SVGEGT. CDR3 length equals 15 residues. V was trimmed by 4 bases and J by 0 bases, leaving 12 bases between them.

This clonotype was detected once. V and J are TRBV15 and TRBJ2-4; TRBD1 matches 9 bases. The end of the DNA fits TRBJ2-7 better, so the J call may be wrong. CDR1 LNHNV and CDR2 YYDKDF come from the germline V gene (reference sequence). There are 15 residues in the CDR3. As DNA, the CDR3 is TGTGCCACCAGCGGCCGGGACAGGGTGGTCTACGAGCAGTACTTC. Protein: CATSGRDRVVYEQYF.

This clonotype came up a few times. The chain couples TRBV20-1 to TRBJ2-7; 9 bases match TRBD2. Germline lookup yields CDR1 DFQATT and CDR2 SNEGSKA (reference sequence). CDR3 length: 15 residues. V gave up 0 bases and J gave up 4 bases; unmatched junction bases: 7. This CDR3 reads CSARDPGTSWYEQYF. CDR3 in DNA: TGCAGTGCTAGAGATCCCGGGACTAGCTGGTACGAGCAGTACTTC.

The chain carries TRBV12-3 or TRBV12-4 and TRBJ2-3; TRBD1 matches at 11 bases. The CDR3 extends over 15 amino acids. V lost 6 bases and J lost 1; bases outside the gene matches: 3. The CDR3 sequence: CASSGQGARTDTQYF. The CDR3 bases are TGTGCCAGCAGCGGACAGGGGGCGCGCACAGATACGCAGTATTTT.

This clonotype has just a few counts. V is TRBV4-2 and J is TRBJ2-4; 8 bases are shared with TRBD2. The CDR3 has 19 residues. Germline V lookup: CDR1 LGHNA, CDR2 YNFKEQ. The ends lost 1 base at V and 0 bases at J; junction bases unmatched: 11. The CDR3 reads CASSQVPAGVAGAKNIQYF. The CDR3, as DNA: TGTGCCAGCAGCCAAGTTCCAGCGGGAGTGGCGGGAGCCAAAAACATTCAGTACTTC.

This chain uses TRBV20-1 with TRBJ1-5; D possibly corresponds to TRBD1 (6 bases). V lost 5 bases to trimming and J lost 7 bases, with 15 bases between them. The CDR3 sequence is 13 residues long. From germline, CDR1 is DFQATT and CDR2 SNEGSKA (reference sequence). CDR3 region: CSAGGGAGQPQHF. The CDR3 bases are TGCAGTGCTGGGGGGGGGGCAGGCCAGCCCCAGCATTTT.

The gene calls are TRBV5-5 and TRBJ2-5, with D possibly being TRBD1 (6 bases). Per germline, CDR1 SGHKS and CDR2 YYEKEE (reference sequence). The ends were cut back, 6 bases at V and 1 base at J, with 13 bases in the middle. The CDR3 contains 14 residues. The CDR3 spells CASTNTGSQETQYF. CDR3 DNA: TGTGCCAGCACCAATACAGGGAGCCAAGAGACCCAGTACTTC.

The V and J genes are TRBV20-1 and TRBJ2-7; D is possibly TRBD1 (6 bases). Germline loops: CDR1 DFQATT, CDR2 SNEGSKA (reference sequence). The CDR3 is 15 residues long. The V end lost 0 bases, the J end lost 1 base, and 13 bases lay between the germline ends. The CDR3 DNA is TGCAGTGCTAGAGATCGCGTCAGGGGTTCCTACGAGCAGTACTTC. Its protein is CSARDRVRGSYEQYF.

This clonotype has a handful of counts. The chain couples TRBV2 to TRBJ2-7; perhaps TRBD2 as D (6 bases). CDR3 length: 17 residues. Deletions cut 5 bases from V and 1 base from J, with 21 bases between. Germline V gene data show CDR1 as SNHLY and CDR2 as FYNNEI. CDR3 bases: TGTGCCAGCAGTCGAAACCCTCGGGGGACGGGGTCCTACGAGCAGTACTTC. Protein product: CASSRNPRGTGSYEQYF.

In this sample, this clonotype turned up a few times. The chain has TRBV10-3 and TRBJ1-5, with D hard to call. V was shortened by 2 bases and J by 9 bases, with 20 bases between the two germline ends. In germline, CDR1 is ENHRY, CDR2 SYGVKD. The CDR3 consists of 16 residues. CDR3 sequence (DNA): TGTGCCATCAGTGAGGCGATGACGACCACTTATTGGCCCCAGCATTTT. Translation gives CAISEAMTTTYWPQHF.

This clonotype appeared a few times. The V and J genes are TRBV11-2 and TRBJ2-3, with TRBD2 matching over 12 bases. This CDR3 region has 16 residues. Trimming at V came to 5 bases and at J to 3 bases, leaving 6 bases not matched to a gene. Per the germline V gene, CDR1 is SGHAT and CDR2 is FQNNGV. Here the CDR3 DNA reads TGTGCCAGCAGCCCGAAAGGACTAGCGGGGACAGATACGCAGTATTTT. It codes for CASSPKGLAGTDTQYF.